This T cell receptor beta chain was recovered during a study of blood T cell repertoires in COVID-19. Study context: The United States, Italy and Spain were the sources of the acute and convalescent COVID-19 samples. PBMCs, B-cell-depleted T cells, or T cells provided the cDNA or gDNA that made up the material.

Trimming removed 2 bases from V and 5 bases from J; junction bases left unmatched: 7. Germline V CDR1 and CDR2: SGHDT, YYEEEE. The CDR3 is made up of 16 amino acids. Here immunoSEQ multiplex PCR was the method, and the copy in TCRdb shows in-frame clones only, minus some. This repertoire shows about 130,000 clones, over 80% found once; its top ten account for about 9.9%. The TCR was taken from a man aged 35 to 55 with active or convalescent COVID-19. This rearrangement joins TRBV5-6 to TRBJ2-5; TRBD1 aligns across 12 bases. The sample consisted of peripheral blood. The CDR3 region is CASSFTGTGGFETQYF. DNA of the CDR3: TGTGCCAGCAGCTTCACCGGGACAGGGGGCTTCGAGACCCAGTACTTC.